A selection of T cell receptor beta chains follows, all from one sample in a study of control samples from healthy donors and cancer patients. Clones were sequenced by immunoSEQ multiplex PCR, and TCRdb holds only the in-frame ones, with some missing. The sample shows tens of thousands of clones, approximately 94% of them seen only once. Sample: blood. These receptors all stem from a young woman in good health. Both conserved end residues are part of each CDR3. Each record gives: J gene, V gene, D gene, clone size, CDR3 protein, CDR3 DNA. D genes are given only for firm matches. The size entry is marked missing in some rows and otherwise reads once, few, many or a size class.

TRBJ2-1,TRBV27,TRBD2,NA,CASSALAGGDEQFF,TGTGCCAGCAGTGCACTAGCGGGGGGGGATGAGCAGTTCTTC
TRBJ1-1,TRBV11-2,NA,NA,CASSFTLNTEAFF,TGTGCCAGCAGCTTTACCCTGAACACTGAAGCTTTCTTT
TRBJ1-5,TRBV27,NA,NA,CASRKGVNQPQHF,TGTGCCAGCAGAAAAGGGGTAAATCAGCCCCAGCATTTT
TRBJ1-6,TRBV30,TRBD1,NA,CAWIAPGQGHSPLHF,TGTGCCTGGATCGCTCCGGGACAGGGGCACTCACCCCTCCACTTT
TRBJ2-2,TRBV25-1,NA,NA,CASSKEGTGELFF,TGTGCCAGCAGTAAGGAGGGCACCGGGGAGCTGTTTTTT
TRBJ1-3,TRBV5-6,NA,NA,CASSLGYSGNTIYF,TGTGCCAGCAGCTTAGGGTACTCTGGAAACACCATATATTTT
TRBJ2-5,TRBV18,TRBD1,NA,CASSPGQGFQETQYF,TGTGCCAGCTCACCGGGACAGGGGTTCCAAGAGACCCAGTACTTC
TRBJ2-3,TRBV2,NA,NA,CASRLGMSTDTQYF,TGTGCCAGCAGGTTAGGGATGAGCACAGATACGCAGTATTTT
TRBJ2-6,TRBV5-5,NA,NA,CASSLAGANVLTF,TGTGCCAGCAGCTTGGCCGGGGCCAACGTCCTGACTTTC
TRBJ2-1,TRBV27,TRBD2,NA,CASSFSGGNNEQFF,TGTGCCAGCAGTTTTAGCGGGGGAAACAATGAGCAGTTCTTC
TRBJ2-1,TRBV15,TRBD1,once,CATSRNRGLLNEQFF,TGTGCCACCAGCAGAAACAGGGGGCTCCTTAATGAGCAGTTCTTC
TRBJ1-5,TRBV28,NA,NA,CASSISRPQHF,TGTGCCAGCAGTATCTCTCGGCCCCAGCATTTT
TRBJ2-3,TRBV11-2,TRBD2,NA,CASSWGLAGGDSTDTQYF,TGTGCCAGCAGCTGGGGACTAGCGGGGGGTGATAGCACAGATACGCAGTATTTT
TRBJ1-4,TRBV28,NA,NA,CASSLPGATNEKLFF,TGTGCCAGCAGTCTCCCAGGTGCAACTAATGAAAAACTGTTTTTT
TRBJ1-2,TRBV14,NA,NA,CASSQVSNYGYTF,TGTGCCAGCAGCCAAGTGTCTAACTATGGCTACACCTTC
TRBJ1-1,TRBV3-1/TRBV3-2,NA,NA,CASSQRVRGEAFF,TGTGCCAGCAGCCAGCGTGTGCGGGGGGAAGCTTTCTTT
TRBJ2-1,TRBV19,TRBD1,NA,CASTPGTGYFF,TGTGCCAGTACCCCCGGGACAGGGTATTTCTTC
TRBJ1-2,TRBV29-1,NA,once,CSVERGDSSHYGYTF,TGCAGCGTTGAACGGGGGGACTCCTCTCACTATGGCTACACCTTC
TRBJ1-5,TRBV19,NA,NA,CASSLPRPNGQPQHF,TGTGCCAGTAGTCTCCCACGGCCTAACGGGCAGCCCCAGCATTTT
TRBJ1-6,TRBV6-2/TRBV6-3,TRBD1,NA,CASSYQGTGNNSPLHF,TGTGCCAGCAGTTACCAAGGGACAGGAAATAATTCACCCCTCCACTTT
TRBJ2-7,TRBV27,NA,NA,CAVGPGAYEQYF,TGTGCCGTGGGGCCAGGGGCCTACGAGCAGTACTTC
TRBJ1-1,TRBV6-5,NA,once,CASSYSMGPSEAFF,TGTGCCAGCAGTTACTCGATGGGTCCTAGTGAAGCTTTCTTT
TRBJ2-1,TRBV7-8,NA,NA,CASSYFSGIYYNEQFF,TGTGCCAGCAGCTACTTTTCGGGAATCTACTACAATGAGCAGTTCTTC
TRBJ1-6,TRBV25-1,NA,NA,CASRSPGPGYSPLHF,TGTGCCAGCAGGTCTCCAGGCCCGGGGTATTCACCCCTCCACTTT
TRBJ2-1,TRBV4-1,NA,NA,CASSSGTNNEQFF,TGCGCCAGCAGCTCCGGGACAAACAATGAGCAGTTCTTC
TRBJ2-5,TRBV5-5,NA,NA,CASSFAQAGETQYF,TGTGCCAGCAGCTTTGCACAGGCGGGAGAGACCCAGTACTTC
TRBJ1-6,TRBV4-1,NA,NA,CASSQDYYPGQYNSPLHF,TGCGCCAGCAGCCAAGACTACTATCCGGGACAATATAATTCACCCCTCCACTTT
TRBJ1-1,TRBV2,TRBD1,once,CASSTRQGANTEAFF,TGTGCCAGCAGCACAAGACAGGGAGCGAACACTGAAGCTTTCTTT
TRBJ1-4,TRBV5-1,NA,NA,CASSPSEVTTNEKLFF,TGCGCCAGCAGCCCTTCGGAGGTTACAACTAATGAAAAACTGTTTTTT
TRBJ1-4,TRBV19,NA,NA,CATSATKRPNEKLFF,TGTGCCACTTCCGCGACTAAACGCCCGAATGAAAAACTGTTTTTT
TRBJ1-6,TRBV18,TRBD1,NA,CASSTDRYNSPLHF,TGTGCCAGCTCTACGGACAGGTATAATTCACCCCTCCACTTT
TRBJ1-5,TRBV30,NA,once,CAWSVSGGGQPQHF,TGTGCCTGGAGTGTATCGGGGGGTGGTCAGCCCCAGCATTTT
TRBJ1-1,TRBV4-1,NA,NA,CASSQQGSNTEAFF,TGCGCCAGCAGCCAACAGGGATCGAACACTGAAGCTTTCTTT
TRBJ1-5,TRBV21-1,NA,NA,CASSKTLGTYNQPQHF,TGTGCCAGCAGCAAGACCCTCGGGACGTACAATCAGCCCCAGCATTTT
TRBJ2-2,TRBV5-1,NA,NA,CASSLDSLNTGELFF,TGCGCCAGCAGCTTAGACAGCCTGAACACCGGGGAGCTGTTTTTT
TRBJ1-3,TRBV7-8,NA,NA,CASGPSRGDANTIYF,TGTGCCAGCGGGCCTTCCAGGGGTGATGCAAACACCATATATTTT
TRBJ1-5,TRBV29-1,NA,NA,CSDYRSGANQPQHF,TGCAGCGACTATCGATCAGGGGCCAATCAGCCCCAGCATTTT
TRBJ1-6,TRBV5-1,NA,NA,CASSWGRGGRGDNSPLHF,TGCGCCAGCAGCTGGGGCCGGGGGGGGCGAGGGGATAATTCACCCCTCCACTTT
TRBJ1-2,TRBV6-5,TRBD1,once,CASSYSQGAGYGYTF,TGTGCCAGCAGCTACTCACAGGGGGCCGGGTATGGCTACACCTTC